The rows below give T cell receptor beta chains drawn from one sample of a study of blood T cell repertoires in COVID-19. Generated by immunoSEQ multiplex PCR, the TCRdb table keeps only in-frame clones and is missing some. Of roughly 69,000 clones in the sample, 88% were seen once. The sequenced material came from peripheral blood. Source of these receptors: a human donor in a cohort sampled during active COVID-19. Both conserved end residues are part of each CDR3. Each record gives: J gene, V gene, clone size, D gene, CDR3 protein, CDR3 DNA. The D gene is left open where the match is weak. Clone size is stated in some rows and not others, as once, few, many or a class when expanded.

J: TRBJ1-6
V: TRBV11-1
size: -
D: -
CDR3: CASSFRRGNNSPLHF
DNA: TGTGCCAGCAGCTTTCGTCGAGGGAATAATTCACCCCTCCACTTT

J: TRBJ1-2
V: TRBV5-1
size: -
D: -
CDR3: CASSPSEGGRYTF
DNA: TGCGCCAGCAGCCCCTCCGAGGGAGGAAGGTACACCTTC

J: TRBJ1-2
V: TRBV11-3
size: -
D: -
CDR3: CASSLEPRTATNYGYTF
DNA: TGTGCCAGCAGCTTAGAACCCAGGACAGCGACAAACTATGGCTACACCTTC

J: TRBJ2-7
V: TRBV11-2
size: -
D: TRBD1
CDR3: CASSSGQGSYEQYF
DNA: TGTGCCAGCAGCTCCGGACAGGGCTCCTACGAGCAGTACTTC

J: TRBJ2-7
V: TRBV5-6
size: -
D: -
CDR3: CASSLVEVYEQYF
DNA: TGTGCCAGCAGCTTGGTCGAGGTCTACGAGCAGTACTTC

J: TRBJ1-6
V: TRBV25-1
size: -
D: -
CDR3: CASSEYNSPNSPLHF
DNA: TGTGCCAGCAGTGAATATAACAGCCCTAATTCACCCCTCCACTTT

J: TRBJ1-6
V: TRBV19
size: -
D: TRBD1
CDR3: CASSIRDRSPLHF
DNA: TGTGCCAGTAGTATCCGGGACAGGTCACCCCTCCACTTT

J: TRBJ1-1
V: TRBV5-1
size: once
D: -
CDR3: CASSLFGREAFF
DNA: TGCGCCAGCAGCTTGTTTGGCAGGGAAGCTTTCTTT

J: TRBJ2-2
V: TRBV7-2
size: -
D: -
CDR3: CASSLGGPGESGELFF
DNA: TGTGCCAGCAGCTTAGGGGGTCCAGGGGAGTCCGGGGAGCTGTTTTTT

J: TRBJ2-6
V: TRBV7-2
size: -
D: -
CDR3: CASSSRVVSSGANVLTF
DNA: TGTGCCAGCAGCTCCCGAGTTGTGTCCTCTGGGGCCAACGTCCTGACTTTC

J: TRBJ2-3
V: TRBV7-2
size: -
D: TRBD2
CDR3: CASSFGTSGGTDTQYF
DNA: TGTGCCAGCAGCTTTGGGACTAGCGGGGGAACAGATACGCAGTATTTT

J: TRBJ2-7
V: TRBV29-1
size: -
D: TRBD1
CDR3: CSVTGGYEQYF
DNA: TGCAGCGTTACAGGGGGCTACGAGCAGTACTTC

J: TRBJ1-2
V: TRBV5-1
size: -
D: TRBD1
CDR3: CASSPGDRRDYGYTF
DNA: TGCGCCAGCAGCCCCGGGGACAGGCGGGACTATGGCTACACCTTC

J: TRBJ2-7
V: TRBV15
size: -
D: TRBD1
CDR3: CATSRDQGALDEQYF
DNA: TGTGCCACCAGCAGAGATCAGGGGGCGTTGGACGAGCAGTACTTC